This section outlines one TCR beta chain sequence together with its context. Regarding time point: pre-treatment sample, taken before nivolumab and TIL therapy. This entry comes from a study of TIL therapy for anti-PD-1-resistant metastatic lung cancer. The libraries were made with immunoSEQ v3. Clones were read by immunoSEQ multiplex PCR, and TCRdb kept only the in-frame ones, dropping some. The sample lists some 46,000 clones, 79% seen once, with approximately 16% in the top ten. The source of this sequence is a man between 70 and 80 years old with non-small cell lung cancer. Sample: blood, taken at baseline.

The CDR3 is CASSLGGLEDSYEQYF. CDR3 bases: TGCGCCAGCAGCTTGGGGGGACTAGAAGACTCCTACGAGCAGTACTTC. The rearrangement links TRBV5-1 to TRBJ2-5, with 8 nucleotides matching TRBD2. The DNA end is more similar to TRBJ2-7, so the J call may be wrong. This CDR3 is built from 16 residues. Germline-derived CDR1 and CDR2 are SGHRS and YFSETQ.